These 22 T cell receptor beta chains were sequenced from one sample in a study of blood T cell repertoires in COVID-19. Profiling relied on immunoSEQ multiplex PCR, and the TCRdb table lists in-frame clones only, not all of them. The sample includes about 200,000 clones, roughly nine tenths of them seen just once. The sequenced sample consisted of peripheral blood. The receptor source for this set is a woman aged 70 to 79 with acute or convalescent COVID-19.

The chain employs TRBV4-2 and TRBJ2-4, with D perhaps TRBD2 (5 bases). Trimming took off 4 bases at V and 5 bases at J, with 9 bases between the two ends. The length of the CDR3 is 13 residues. CDR1 and CDR2 (germline): LGHNA, YNFKEQ. The DNA of the CDR3 is TGTGCCAGCAGCCGGACTGGAGAAAACATTCAGTACTTC. Protein product: CASSRTGENIQYF.

The J gene is TRBJ2-1, the V gene TRBV7-6; possibly TRBD1 for D (5 bases). The CDR3 has 14 amino acids. V gave up 6 bases and J gave up 6 bases, with 15 bases separating them. Germline CDR1 and CDR2: SGHVS and FNYEAQ. This CDR3 reads CASSSQGAVNEQFF. The CDR3 bases are TGTGCCAGCAGTTCCCAGGGCGCGGTCAATGAGCAGTTCTTC. Looking up the rest from reference TRBV7-6 and TRBJ2-1 gives the full variable domain: GAGVSQSPRYKVTKRGQDVALRCDPISGHVSLYWYRQALGQGPEFLTYFNYEAQQDKSGLPNDRFSAERPEGSISTLTIQRTEQRDSAMYRCASSSQGAVNEQFFGPGTRLTVL.

Only one count was recorded for this clone. This rearrangement joins TRBV5-5 to TRBJ1-1, with TRBD1 as a possible D gene (6 bases). From germline, CDR1 is SGHKS and CDR2 YYEKEE (reference sequence). The CDR3 has 14 amino acids. Between the trimmed V and J ends, which lost 4 bases and 4 bases, there was a span of 14 bases. The CDR3 DNA sequence: TGTGCCAGCAGCGAAGGGGGGGTGTTCACTGAAGCTTTCTTT. This gives the protein CASSEGGVFTEAFF.

The chain employs TRBV18 and TRBJ1-1, with 11 bases fitting TRBD1. CDR1 KGHSH and CDR2 LQKENI come from the germline V gene. There are 15 residues in the CDR3. V shed 3 bases and J 3 bases; nucleotides not matched to a gene: 3. In DNA, the CDR3 is TGTGCCAGCTCACCCGGGACAGGGGGTGACACTGAAGCTTTCTTT. It specifies CASSPGTGGDTEAFF. Using reference TRBV18 and TRBJ1-1 for the parts outside the CDR3, the full variable domain is NAGVMQNPRHLVRRRGQEARLRCSPMKGHSHVYWYRQLPEEGLKFMVYLQKENIIDESGMPKERFSAEFPKEGPSILRIQQVVRGDSAAYFCASSPGTGGDTEAFFGQGTRLTVV.

The chain carries TRBV5-1 and TRBJ1-5; D call uncertain. CDR1 SGHRS and CDR2 YFSETQ come from the germline V gene. V was cut by 0 bases and J by 8 bases, with 15 bases left in between. This CDR3 contains 15 residues. For the CDR3, the DNA is TGCGCCAGCAGCTTGGGGCACGGCGGGTCGGAGCCCCAGCATTTT. This gives the protein CASSLGHGGSEPQHF. Combining the CDR3 with reference TRBV5-1 and TRBJ1-5 gives the whole variable domain KAGVTQTPRYLIKTRGQQVTLSCSPISGHRSVSWYQQTPGQGLQFLFEYFSETQRNKGNFPGRFSGRQFSNSRSEMNVSTLELGDSALYLCASSLGHGGSEPQHFGDGTRLSIL.

The rearrangement links TRBV3-1 (or the pseudogene TRBV3-2) to TRBJ2-7, with unresolved D. The germline gives CDR1 LGHDT, CDR2 YNNKEL (reference sequence). The CDR3 sequence is 16 residues long. The V and J ends lost 1 base and 2 bases respectively, with 15 bases between them. DNA of the CDR3: TGTGCCAGCAGCCAAGGAACACCGTCAATTCCCTACGAGCAGTACTTC. This translates into CASSQGTPSIPYEQYF.

CDR3 loop: CASSESYEQYF. The CDR3 DNA reads TGTGCCAGCAGCGAGTCGTACGAGCAGTACTTC. The V gene is TRBV11-3, the J gene TRBJ2-7; D is uncertain. The CDR3 length is 11 residues. The V gene lost 5 bases and the J gene lost 4 bases, with 6 bases spanning the gap. Germline CDR1 is SGHNT and CDR2 is YENEEA.

CDR3 nucleotides: TGCGCCAGCAGCTTGGACCCGACACGCAATTCACCCCTCCACTTT. It translates to CASSLDPTRNSPLHF. This chain connects TRBV5-1 to TRBJ1-6; the D is unclear. This CDR3 contains 15 residues. Deletions cut 0 bases from V and 7 bases from J, with 11 bases between. Germline-derived CDR1 and CDR2 are SGHRS and YFSETQ.

The gene calls are TRBV7-9 and TRBJ1-5; no clear D. V gave up 2 bases and J gave up 8 bases, with 7 bases separating them. Per the germline V gene, CDR1 is SEHNR and CDR2 is FQNEAQ (reference sequence). The CDR3 loop spans 12 amino acids. The DNA for the CDR3 is TGTGCCAGCAGCTTACTTTCCGAGCCCCAGCATTTT. As protein: CASSLLSEPQHF.

The chain has TRBV21-1 and TRBJ2-3; TRBD2 is the table's D call and was not checked against the DNA. TRBV21-1 is a pseudogene segment. The CDR3 sequence is 16 residues long. The CDR3 sequence is CASSTQPRAGSDTQYF. For the CDR3, the DNA is TGTGCCAGCAGCACACAACCGAGGGCCGGTTCAGATACGCAGTATTTT.

CDR3 region: CASSEGDGLDTEAFF. CDR3 bases: TGCGCCAGCAGCGAGGGAGACGGGTTAGACACTGAAGCTTTCTTT. V gene TRBV5-1 combines with J gene TRBJ1-1, with D unclear. Germline V CDR1 and CDR2: SGHRS, YFSETQ. V was shortened by 4 bases and J by 3 bases, with 16 bases between the two germline ends. This CDR3 is 15 amino acids long. The whole variable domain, remainder taken from reference TRBV5-1 and TRBJ1-1, is KAGVTQTPRYLIKTRGQQVTLSCSPISGHRSVSWYQQTPGQGLQFLFEYFSETQRNKGNFPGRFSGRQFSNSRSEMNVSTLELGDSALYLCASSEGDGLDTEAFFGQGTRLTVV.

The rearrangement joins TRBV19 to TRBJ1-1, with D possibly being TRBD1 (5 bases). Germline assignment: CDR1 LNHDA and CDR2 SQIVND (reference sequence). V was trimmed by 2 bases and J by 0 bases, leaving 10 bases between them. The CDR3 is 15 residues long. CDR3 in amino acids: CASSISGVMNTEAFF. In DNA, the CDR3 is TGTGCCAGTAGTATATCGGGGGTTATGAACACTGAAGCTTTCTTT.

Only one count was recorded for this clone. The rearrangement joins TRBV28 to TRBJ2-1; the match to TRBD2 covers 14 bases. V was clipped by 4 bases and J by 7 bases; unmatched bases: 9. The CDR3 sequence is 17 residues long. The V gene's germline CDR1 is MDHEN and CDR2 SYDVKM. DNA of the CDR3: TGTGCCAGCAGTTCTTGGACTAGCGGGAGGATAGGAAATGAGCAGTTCTTC. Protein product: CASSSWTSGRIGNEQFF.

This chain joins TRBV19 and TRBJ1-1; no reliable D call. V was clipped by 7 bases and J by 2 bases, with 14 bases between them. The CDR3 is 14 amino acids. Germline values: CDR1 LNHDA, CDR2 SQIVND (reference sequence). CDR3 protein: CASTQEEVNTEAFF. The CDR3, as DNA: TGTGCCAGTACCCAAGAAGAGGTAAACACTGAAGCTTTCTTT.

This clone was seen once. The chain carries TRBV4-1 and TRBJ1-1, with TRBD1 as a possible D gene (5 bases). Germline V lookup: CDR1 MGHRA, CDR2 YSYEKL. This CDR3 is built from 18 residues. The V end lost 0 bases, the J end lost 2 bases, and 19 bases lay between the germline ends. CDR3 DNA: TGCGCCAGCAGCCAAGATCCGGCTCGCCCGGGGGTAAACACTGAAGCTTTCTTT. It translates to CASSQDPARPGVNTEAFF.

The chain recombines TRBV11-2 with TRBJ1-1, with D hard to call. V lost 4 bases and J lost 6, with 12 bases in between. Germline V gene lookup returns CDR1 SGHAT and CDR2 FQNNGV. This CDR3 contains 13 residues. The CDR3 loop reads CASSSLRLAEAFF. The CDR3 DNA reads as TGTGCCAGCAGCTCTCTTCGGTTGGCTGAAGCTTTCTTT.

V usage is TRBV29-1 and J usage is TRBJ1-1; TRBD1 aligns across 7 bases. CDR3 length equals 14 residues. J was trimmed by 6 bases and V by 5 bases; bases with no gene match: 12. The germline V gene encodes CDR1 SQVTM and CDR2 ANQGSEA. The CDR3 spells CSVTTGAASAEAFF. CDR3 nucleotide sequence: TGCAGCGTTACTACAGGGGCCGCGAGCGCTGAAGCTTTCTTT.

This chain uses TRBV6-5 with TRBJ1-1, with 7 positions matching TRBD1. This CDR3 has 14 residues. With V trimmed by 7 bases and J by 2 bases, 7 bases remained unmatched. CDR1 is MNHEY and CDR2 is SVGAGI in the germline V gene. The chain's CDR3 is CASTLGQANTEAFF. CDR3 nucleotide sequence: TGTGCCAGCACTCTCGGACAGGCCAACACTGAAGCTTTCTTT.

V gene TRBV7-2 combines with J gene TRBJ1-5; D may be TRBD1 (5 bases). The CDR3 spans 13 residues. Germline V gives CDR1 SGHTA, CDR2 FQGNSA. Trimming removed 5 bases from V and 4 bases from J, with 9 bases in between. The CDR3 DNA is TGTGCCAGCAGCACCCGACAGAATCAGCCCCAGCATTTT. It is translated as CASSTRQNQPQHF.

The CDR3 reads CASMSGGSYNEQFF. The CDR3 DNA sequence: TGTGCCAGCATGTCGGGGGGCTCCTACAATGAGCAGTTCTTC. The chain couples TRBV2 to TRBJ2-1; 7 bases line up with TRBD2. Germline V lookup: CDR1 SNHLY, CDR2 FYNNEI. V gave up 7 bases and J gave up 0 bases; unmatched junction bases: 3. The CDR3 is made up of 14 amino acids.

V is TRBV13 and J is TRBJ1-5, with TRBD1 matching 8 bases. The CDR3 is made up of 16 amino acids. Germline V lookup: CDR1 PRHDT, CDR2 FYEKMQ (reference sequence). V dropped 0 bases and J dropped 2; count of bases not matched to a gene: 3. CDR3 coding DNA: TGTGCCAGCAGCTTAGGACCGACAGGGGGCAATCAGCCCCAGCATTTT. It translates to CASSLGPTGGNQPQHF.

This clone has just a few counts. The CDR3 DNA sequence: TGTGCCAGCAGTGAAGGCGGGGAGACCCAGTACTTC. Translation: CASSEGGETQYF. The V gene is TRBV2, the J gene TRBJ2-5; possible D gene TRBD2, 5 bases. The length of the CDR3 is 12 residues. V gave up 1 base and J gave up 5 bases, with 5 bases separating them. CDR1 is SNHLY and CDR2 is FYNNEI in the germline V gene. Supplemented by reference TRBV2 and TRBJ2-5, the full variable domain reads EPEVTQTPSHQVTQMGQEVILRCVPISNHLYFYWYRQILGQKVEFLVSFYNNEISEKSEIFDDQFSVERPDGSNFTLKIRSTKLEDSAMYFCASSEGGETQYFGPGTRLLVL.